Presented here are 3 T cell receptor beta chains from one specimen sequenced in a study of control samples from healthy donors and cancer patients. Sequencing used immunoSEQ multiplex PCR; TCRdb keeps in-frame clones, though not all of them. This sample has some 150,000 clones, with nearly 96% found just once. The sequencing input was blood. Receptors originate from a woman between 25 and 40 years old in good health.

The chain uses TRBV11-2 and TRBJ1-3; D uncertain. Germline V gene sequence: CDR1 SGHAT, CDR2 FQNNGV. The CDR3 has 14 residues. Deletions cut 4 bases from V and 2 bases from J, with 9 bases between. DNA for the CDR3: TGTGCCAGCAGCTCCCTAGGAGCTGGAAACACCATATATTTT. Protein: CASSSLGAGNTIYF.

The V call is TRBV6-5, the J call TRBJ1-1; D is ambiguous. Germline CDR1 MNHEY, CDR2 SVGAGI. The CDR3 length is 11 residues. Trimming took off 6 bases at V and 1 base at J, with 3 bases between the two ends. This CDR3 is CASRGNTEAFF. In DNA form, the CDR3 reads TGTGCCAGCAGGGGGAACACTGAAGCTTTCTTT.

The chain has TRBV28 and TRBJ1-1; D unclear. V was shortened by 3 bases and J by 11 bases, with 13 bases between the two germline ends. Germline V gene sequence: CDR1 MDHEN, CDR2 SYDVKM. The CDR3 extends over 12 amino acids. CDR3 nucleotides: TGTGCCAGCAGTTTTGGGATGTCGACGGCTTTCTTT. As protein: CASSFGMSTAFF. Combining the CDR3 with reference TRBV28 and TRBJ1-1 gives the whole variable domain DVKVTQSSRYLVKRTGEKVFLECVQDMDHENMFWYRQDPGLGLRLIYFSYDVKMKEKGDIPEGYSVSREKKERFSLILESASTNQTSMYLCASSFGMSTAFFGQGTRLTVV.